The sequence of this T cell receptor beta chain was determined in a study of T cells after yellow fever vaccination. Study-wide results and caveats: FACS-sorted repertoires could harbor abundant contaminating bulk-population clonotypes. Clonotypes appearing in both CD4 and CD8 compartments existed, and their share was small.

The V gene end was trimmed by 5 bases and the J gene end by 2 bases; junction bases not matched to a gene: 9. CDR3 size: 16 residues. Looked up from germline, CDR1 is MNHNY and CDR2 is SVGAGI (reference sequence). The study made its TCR cDNA through 5'RACE template switching. That step introduced a universal primer site along with UMIs. A single record per CDR3 protein comes from TCRdb applying MiXCR to the 5' RACE reads. In the table there are under 100,000 distinct CDR3 sequences, 5.8% of which are singletons. A remark on this clonotype: Its target is not known.

The chain links TRBV6-6 to TRBJ2-1; 7 nucleotides line up with TRBD1. Source: CD8+ T cells sorted from PBMCs, taken 10 days after the yellow fever booster vaccination. The TCR sequence derives from a man between 18 and 35 years old who received the YFV17D yellow fever vaccine. CDR3 nucleotide sequence: TGTGCCAGCAGTGTTCGACAGGGAATTACCTACAATGAGCAGTTCTTC. Its protein is CASSVRQGITYNEQFF.